The present TCR beta chain was sequenced within a study of CD8 T cells in ankylosing spondylitis. Notes on the study in general: Blood of patients with ankylosing spondylitis appeared to be characterized by a TCR beta motif of eight or nine highly homologous variants.

Only a few counts were recorded for this clonotype. What it binds is unknown. The CDR3 sequence is 12 residues long. CDR1 is LGHDT, CDR2 YNNKEL, per germline (reference sequence). V dropped 8 bases and J dropped 4 bases, with 8 bases sitting between them. MiXCR was run by TCRdb on the 5' RACE reads, yielding one entry per CDR3 protein. Found here are approximately 350,000 distinct CDR3 sequences, around 15% of them singletons; the top ten hold about 1%. The TCR sequence derives from a male donor with ankylosing spondylitis or in good health (not recorded which). The chain carries TRBV3-1 and TRBJ1-4; no firm D call. Sequencing input: blood, either unsorted or a sorted T cell fraction (not recorded which). In DNA, the CDR3 is TGTGCCAGCGGCGGAGGTAATGAAAAACTGTTTTTT. Protein product: CASGGGNEKLFF.